The 8 T cell receptor beta chains below were found in one sample sequenced in a study of blood T cells in healthy people across ages. Then a second PCR, running about 6 to 12 cycles, was carried out with a sample-barcoded 5' primer and a J-beta primer mix. TCRdb re-analysed the 5' RACE reads in MiXCR, keeping a single row per CDR3 protein. The sample has 1 million or so distinct CDR3 sequences; approximately 25% are singletons. A further study also used this sample, focusing on T cells of mothers and their children.

Sequenced: blood. The receptors come from a girl aged 2-10 years in good health.

This clonotype was counted a few times. This chain connects TRBV11-1 to TRBJ2-5; a weak D match, TRBD2 (6 bases). CDR1 and CDR2 (germline): SGHAT, FQDESV (reference sequence). The CDR3 totals 21 residues. V was cut by 1 base and J by 3 bases, with 30 bases left in between. The chain's CDR3 is CASSLGVEGSRRVAEKETQYF. DNA for the CDR3: TGTGCCAGCAGCTTAGGGGTGGAAGGTTCTCGGAGGGTTGCGGAAAAAGAGACCCAGTACTTC. The variable domain in full, with the rest retrieved from reference TRBV11-1 and TRBJ2-5, is EAEVAQSPRYKITEKSQAVAFWCDPISGHATLYWYRQILGQGPELLVQFQDESVVDDSQLPKDRFSAERLKGVDSTLKIQPAELGDSAMYLCASSLGVEGSRRVAEKETQYFGPGTRLLVL.

V and J are TRBV29-1 and TRBJ1-2; 7 bases match TRBD1. The germline V gene encodes CDR1 SQVTM and CDR2 ANQGSEA. Trimming took 2 bases from V and 6 from J; bases not matched to a gene: 9. The CDR3 length is 14 residues. The DNA for the CDR3 is TGCAGCGTTGAAAACTTGACAGGGAGAGATGGCTACACCTTC. Translation: CSVENLTGRDGYTF. The complete variable domain, with remaining parts taken from reference TRBV29-1 and TRBJ1-2, reads SAVISQKPSRDICQRGTSLTIQCQVDSQVTMMFWYRQQPGQSLTLIATANQGSEATYESGFVIDKFPISRPNLTFSTLTVSNMSPEDSSIYLCSVENLTGRDGYTFGSGTRLTVV.

This clonotype was picked up a small number of times. J is TRBJ2-1 and V is TRBV7-9; D unclear. The CDR3 contains 16 residues. V lost 2 bases and J 0 bases, leaving 11 bases between the germline ends. CDR1 SEHNR and CDR2 FQNEAQ come from the germline V gene (reference sequence). This CDR3 reads CASSLTPSSSYNEQFF. The CDR3 DNA reads TGTGCCAGCAGCTTAACCCCCTCGAGCTCCTACAATGAGCAGTTCTTC.

The table lists this clonotype with a few counts. The CDR3 region has the DNA TGTGCCAGCAGTACCGTGTCCGGGCCAAATCAGCCCCAGCATTTT. Protein product: CASSTVSGPNQPQHF. The rearrangement joins TRBV27 to TRBJ1-5, with unresolved D. The CDR3 is made up of 15 amino acids. Germline values: CDR1 MNHEY, CDR2 SMNVEV (reference sequence). Between the trimmed V and J ends, which lost 5 bases and 4 bases, there was a span of 15 bases.

In nucleotides, the CDR3 is TGTGCCAGCAGCCCAGACTTAGCGGGAGGGCCTCAGCAGTACTTC. Amino acid sequence: CASSPDLAGGPQQYF. The chain uses TRBV7-6 and TRBJ2-7, with 11 bases aligning to TRBD2. This CDR3 spans 15 amino acids. Looked up from germline, CDR1 is SGHVS and CDR2 is FNYEAQ. The junction had 11 bases not matched to a gene; V was cut back by 5 bases and J by 8 bases.

This clonotype was seen more than once but under ten times. The V and J genes are TRBV28 and TRBJ2-4, with D perhaps assigned TRBD1 or TRBD2 (6 bases each). The CDR3 is 16 amino acids. The germline gives CDR1 MDHEN, CDR2 SYDVKM. Trimming left V 2 bases short and J 0 bases short, with 11 bases between. The CDR3 here is CASSLEGGRAKNIQYF. The CDR3 nucleotides are TGTGCCAGCAGTTTAGAAGGGGGGAGAGCCAAAAACATTCAGTACTTC.

CDR3 region: CASRLRGGTYNEQFF. For the CDR3, the DNA is TGTGCCAGCAGGCTAAGGGGGGGGACCTACAATGAGCAGTTCTTC. The chain has TRBV27 and TRBJ2-1; D possibly corresponds to TRBD2 (7 bases). The length of the CDR3 is 15 residues. Germline CDR1 is MNHEY and CDR2 is SMNVEV (reference sequence). V lost 6 bases and J 2 bases, leaving 14 bases between the germline ends.

This chain connects TRBV12-3 or TRBV12-4 to TRBJ1-2, with unresolved D. The CDR3 consists of 11 residues. V lost 4 bases to trimming and J lost 3 bases, with 3 bases between them. The CDR3 DNA is TGTGCCAGCAGTTGGGACTATGGCTACACCTTC. Its protein is CASSWDYGYTF.